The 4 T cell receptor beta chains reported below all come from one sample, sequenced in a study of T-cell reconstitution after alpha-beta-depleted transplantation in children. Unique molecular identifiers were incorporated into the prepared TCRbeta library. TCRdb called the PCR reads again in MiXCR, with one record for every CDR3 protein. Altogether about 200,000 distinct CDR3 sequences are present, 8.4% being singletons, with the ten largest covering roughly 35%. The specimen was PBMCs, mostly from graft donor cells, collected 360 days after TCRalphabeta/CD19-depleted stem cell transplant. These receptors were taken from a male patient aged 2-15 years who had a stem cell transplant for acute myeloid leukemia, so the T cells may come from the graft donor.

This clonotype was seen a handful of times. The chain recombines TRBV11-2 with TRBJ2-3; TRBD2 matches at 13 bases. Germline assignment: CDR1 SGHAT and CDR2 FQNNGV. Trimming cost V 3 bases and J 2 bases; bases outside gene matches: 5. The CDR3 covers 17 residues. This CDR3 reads CASSFFGLAGVTDTQYF. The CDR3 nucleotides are TGTGCCAGCAGCTTTTTCGGACTAGCGGGGGTCACAGATACGCAGTATTTT.

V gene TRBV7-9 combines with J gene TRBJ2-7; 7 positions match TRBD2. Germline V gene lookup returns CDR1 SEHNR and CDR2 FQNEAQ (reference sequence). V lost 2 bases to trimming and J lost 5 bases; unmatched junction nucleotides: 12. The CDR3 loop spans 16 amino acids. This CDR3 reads CASSLSVAGAADEQYF. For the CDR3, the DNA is TGTGCCAGCAGCTTAAGCGTCGCGGGAGCAGCCGACGAGCAGTACTTC.

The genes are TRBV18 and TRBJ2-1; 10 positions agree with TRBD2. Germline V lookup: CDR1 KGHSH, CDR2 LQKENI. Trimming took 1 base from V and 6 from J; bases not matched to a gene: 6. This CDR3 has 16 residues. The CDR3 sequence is CASSPLLAGEGNEQFF. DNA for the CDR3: TGTGCCAGCTCACCACTCCTAGCGGGAGAAGGCAATGAGCAGTTCTTC.

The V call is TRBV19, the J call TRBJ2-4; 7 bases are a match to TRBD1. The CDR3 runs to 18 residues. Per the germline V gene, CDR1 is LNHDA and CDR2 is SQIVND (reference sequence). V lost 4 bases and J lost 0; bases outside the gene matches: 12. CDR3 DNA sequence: TGTGCCAGTAGTACCGGACAGGATAGGATTGTAGCCAAAAACATTCAGTACTTC. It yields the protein CASSTGQDRIVAKNIQYF.